This note documents a single T cell receptor beta chain sequence. Its antigen is currently unknown. The data were taken from a study of CD8 T cells in ankylosing spondylitis. Quantitative 5'-RACE with molecular barcodes generated TCR beta libraries. TCRdb ran MiXCR on the 5' RACE reads and lists one entry per CDR3 protein. Of fewer than 650,000 distinct CDR3 sequences detected, more than 9.5% appear once; the ten largest clones hold 6.8%. The germline V gene has CDR1 KGHDR and CDR2 SFDVKD. Trimming took 1 base from V and 7 from J, leaving 16 bases between them. CDR3 length: 16 residues. The study, taken as a whole, reports: Clones linked to disease were reported to show significant enrichment in matched ankylosing spondylitis synovial fluid. Clones linked to the disease showed a CD8+ phenotype. They occurred at relatively low frequencies in peripheral blood. There was a TCR beta motif, made of fewer than 10 highly homologous variants, that appeared characteristic of ankylosing spondylitis blood. Earlier work had already found some motif variants in reactive arthritis synovial fluid and blood.

The clonotype originates from a male donor with ankylosing spondylitis. The specimen sequenced was blood, either unsorted or a sorted T cell fraction (not recorded which). The V and J genes are TRBV24-1 and TRBJ2-1; possible D gene TRBD2, 5 bases. This chain's CDR3 is CATSDFGSGEANEQFF. The CDR3 bases are TGTGCCACCAGTGATTTTGGGAGCGGAGAGGCGAATGAGCAGTTCTTC.